This TCR beta chain was observed in a study of cytomegalovirus exposure and HLA in healthy donors. Study-level points and caveats: What TCR beta sequences reportedly achieved was accurate prediction of HLA-A and HLA-B alleles in most subjects. Indistinguishable V segments such as TRBV6-2 and TRBV6-3 were excluded.

This clone has more than one count but fewer than ten. The target antigen is unknown. The germline V gene has CDR1 SEHNR and CDR2 FQNEAQ (reference sequence). The CDR3 is 16 residues long. The V gene end was trimmed by 5 bases and the J gene end by 7 bases; junction bases not matched to a gene: 16. Researchers ran the PCR with 60 Vbeta and 13 Jbeta primers. This table comes from immunoSEQ multiplex PCR, and its TCRdb copy is limited to in-frame clones, with some not included. The data show 150,000 to 160,000 clones, around 80% seen once. The chain carries TRBV7-9 and TRBJ1-1; the match to TRBD1 covers 7 bases. The source is a woman between 40 and 55 years old in good health and CMV-seronegative. Sequencing was performed on PBMCs. The CDR3 spells CASSPPRQGVSDEAFF. For the CDR3, the DNA is TGTGCCAGCAGCCCACCTCGACAGGGAGTGTCGGATGAAGCTTTCTTT.